These 2 T cell receptor beta chains were all obtained from the same sample, sequenced in a study of shared clonotypes between healthy human individuals. Naive CD8 cells comprised CD45RO-negative, CCR7-positively selected cells, excluding terminally differentiated effector memory CD45RA+ cells. Profiling relied on immunoSEQ multiplex PCR, and the TCRdb table lists in-frame clones only, not all of them. This sample has nearly 600,000 clones, with nearly 97% found just once. The material sequenced was naive CD8+ T cells sorted from blood. The receptors originated from a woman in her twenties or thirties in good health.

The chain has TRBV7-2 and TRBJ2-2, with TRBD2 matching 8 bases. The junction had 9 bases not matched to a gene; V was cut back by 2 bases and J by 7 bases. The CDR3 runs to 16 residues. CDR1 is SGHTA and CDR2 is FQGNSA in the germline V gene. In DNA, the CDR3 is TGTGCCAGCAGCTTAAAGGGGACTAGATATTTCGGGGAGCTGTTTTTT. This gives the protein CASSLKGTRYFGELFF.

The chain links TRBV19 to TRBJ2-1; D is possibly TRBD1 (5 bases). V dropped 4 bases and J dropped 8 bases, with 18 bases sitting between them. The V gene's germline CDR1 is LNHDA and CDR2 SQIVND (reference sequence). The length of the CDR3 is 15 residues. CDR3 in amino acids: CASSTPVQGSYEQFF. Written as DNA, the CDR3 is TGTGCCAGTAGTACCCCAGTTCAGGGTTCCTATGAGCAGTTCTTC.